These T cell receptor beta chains were read from a single sample in a study of T cell responses to AZD1222 COVID-19 vaccine. Some clones are missing from TCRdb's copy, which holds only in-frame ones; the method was immunoSEQ multiplex PCR. The repertoire holds over 150,000 clones, roughly nine tenths seen once, with roughly 5% in the top ten. Sample: peripheral blood, taken on day 0 of MenACWY control vaccination. Receptors were obtained from an adult in good health. CDR3s include the opening cysteine and the closing phenylalanine or tryptophan. The D gene is left open where the match is weak. Expanded clones are given a class, and other clones once, few, many or no size at all.

J gene,V gene,clone size,D gene,CDR3 DNA,CDR3 protein
TRBJ2-5,TRBV11-3,.,TRBD1,TGTGCCAGCAGCTTAACACGGGACAGCCAAGAGACCCAGTACTTC,CASSLTRDSQETQYF
TRBJ1-1,TRBV2,.,.,TGTGCCAGCAGCCAACAGGGAACTGAAGCTTTCTTT,CASSQQGTEAFF
TRBJ1-5,TRBV28,.,.,TGTGCCAGCAGCCCCGCTACTAAAGGCCAGCCCCAGCATTTT,CASSPATKGQPQHF
TRBJ1-2,TRBV11-2,.,TRBD1,TGTGCCAGCAGCTTCCGACAGGGGTTCAACTATGGCTACACCTTC,CASSFRQGFNYGYTF
TRBJ2-6,TRBV3-1/TRBV3-2,.,.,TGTGCCAGCAGCCCGGTCCCGGCGCCTTCTGGGGCCAACGTCCTGACTTTC,CASSPVPAPSGANVLTF
TRBJ1-4,TRBV4-1,few,TRBD1,TGCGCCAGCAGCCAACGCATCAGCGGGACAGGGGGTACTGCAACTAATGAAAAACTGTTTTTT,CASSQRISGTGGTATNEKLFF
TRBJ1-1,TRBV5-1,.,TRBD1,TGCGCCAGCAGCTTGCGGGACAGCCCCCCCAACACTGAAGCTTTCTTT,CASSLRDSPPNTEAFF
TRBJ1-1,TRBV7-9,.,TRBD1,TGTGCCAGCAGGTTGATGACAGGGGAGGATGAAGCTTTCTTT,CASRLMTGEDEAFF
TRBJ2-2,TRBV5-1,once,.,TGCGCCAGCAGCTTGGATGCGGGGCACACCGGGGAGCTGTTTTTT,CASSLDAGHTGELFF
TRBJ2-3,TRBV5-1,.,TRBD1,TGCGCCAGCAGATATGACAGGGGGATAGATACGCAGTATTTT,CASRYDRGIDTQYF
TRBJ2-3,TRBV24-1,.,.,TGTGCCACCAGTGACCGGGACTTTCAGTCTAGCACAGATACGCAGTATTTT,CATSDRDFQSSTDTQYF
TRBJ1-1,TRBV10-1,.,.,TGCGCCAGCAGTGAGTCCCCCAGCATGAACACTGAAGCTTTCTTT,CASSESPSMNTEAFF
TRBJ1-5,TRBV4-1,.,.,TGCGCCAGCAGCAAACAGGGAGGAAGCAATCAGCCCCAGCATTTT,CASSKQGGSNQPQHF
TRBJ2-3,TRBV6-1,.,.,TGTGCCAGCAGTGAAACTCAGGGAAGAGATACGCAGTATTTT,CASSETQGRDTQYF
TRBJ2-1,TRBV12-5,.,TRBD2,TGTGCTAGTGGTTTGGTACTACTAGCGGGAACCAATGAGCAGTTCTTC,CASGLVLLAGTNEQFF
TRBJ2-7,TRBV7-8,.,TRBD1,TGTGCCAGCACGAGGGACAGAGTTTCCTACGAGCAGTACTTC,CASTRDRVSYEQYF
TRBJ2-2,TRBV5-1,.,.,TGCGCCAGCAGCTCCGTGGGCGGGGCTGGGGAGCTGTTTTTT,CASSSVGGAGELFF
TRBJ1-2,TRBV11-2,.,.,TGTGCCAGCAGCTTATTACGGACAACCTATGGCTACACCTTC,CASSLLRTTYGYTF
TRBJ2-4,TRBV19,.,.,TGTGCCAGTAGTGGCCCTGGTGGGGGGGCCAAAAACATTCAGTACTTC,CASSGPGGGAKNIQYF
TRBJ2-1,TRBV4-3,.,.,TGCGCCAGCAGCCAAAGTACCATTTTTGGCTCCAATGAGCAGTTCTTC,CASSQSTIFGSNEQFF
TRBJ1-5,TRBV15,.,.,TGTGCCACCAGTGGATCGACAGGCCCCGAGCCCCAGCATTTT,CATSGSTGPEPQHF
TRBJ1-4,TRBV25-1,.,TRBD1,TGTGCCAGCAGTGACTGGACGGAGACAGGGGGGGAAAAACTGTTTTTT,CASSDWTETGGEKLFF